The rows below give T cell receptor beta chains drawn from one sample of a study of T cell responses to AZD1222 COVID-19 vaccine. Assay: immunoSEQ multiplex PCR; the TCRdb copy retains only in-frame clones and omits some. The sample records some 130,000 clones, less than 95% being singletons. The specimen was peripheral blood, collected on day 0 of AZD1222 vaccination. The source of these receptors is an adult in good health. CDR3s include the opening cysteine and the closing phenylalanine or tryptophan. Fields, in order: D gene, J gene, clone size, V gene, CDR3 DNA, CDR3 protein. The D gene is left open where the match is weak. Size tells how often a clone was seen (once, few, many) or the class of an expanded clone, and some rows leave it out.

d_call: -; j_call: TRBJ2-6; clone_size: -; v_call: TRBV7-3; cdr3_nt: TGTGCCAGCAGCTTAGGTTACAAGAGCTCTGGGGCCAACGTCCTGACTTTC; cdr3_aa: CASSLGYKSSGANVLTF
d_call: TRBD1; j_call: TRBJ2-5; clone_size: few; v_call: TRBV11-2; cdr3_nt: TGTGCCAGCAGCGAATGGACAGGGGAGGAGACCCAGTACTTC; cdr3_aa: CASSEWTGEETQYF
d_call: -; j_call: TRBJ2-7; clone_size: -; v_call: TRBV11-2; cdr3_nt: TGTGCCAGCAGCTTAGGGGGGAACGGTTACGAGCAGTACTTC; cdr3_aa: CASSLGGNGYEQYF
d_call: -; j_call: TRBJ2-7; clone_size: -; v_call: TRBV5-4; cdr3_nt: TGTGCCAGCAGCTTGGCGGCTGATATCTACGAGCAGTACTTC; cdr3_aa: CASSLAADIYEQYF
d_call: -; j_call: TRBJ2-1; clone_size: -; v_call: TRBV19; cdr3_nt: TGTGCCAGTAGTAGGAACAGGGTCACCTACAATGAGCAGTTCTTC; cdr3_aa: CASSRNRVTYNEQFF
d_call: -; j_call: TRBJ2-5; clone_size: -; v_call: TRBV2; cdr3_nt: TGTGCCAGCAAGGCGGGGCTCCAAGAGACCCAGTACTTC; cdr3_aa: CASKAGLQETQYF
d_call: TRBD1; j_call: TRBJ2-7; clone_size: -; v_call: TRBV7-2; cdr3_nt: TGTGCCAGCAGCTTAGTGACAGGGGAGGCCTACGAGCAGTACTTC; cdr3_aa: CASSLVTGEAYEQYF
d_call: -; j_call: TRBJ2-5; clone_size: -; v_call: TRBV21-1; cdr3_nt: TGTGCCAGCAGCACACAAGAGGATCCTGGCGGCGAGACCCAGTACTTC; cdr3_aa: CASSTQEDPGGETQYF
d_call: -; j_call: TRBJ2-7; clone_size: -; v_call: TRBV5-1; cdr3_nt: TGCGCCAGCAGCTTGGCCCCCTACGAGCAGTACTTC; cdr3_aa: CASSLAPYEQYF
d_call: TRBD1; j_call: TRBJ2-7; clone_size: -; v_call: TRBV9; cdr3_nt: TGTGCCAGCAGCGTAGGGACAGGGGGCGCGTACGAGCAGTACTTC; cdr3_aa: CASSVGTGGAYEQYF
d_call: -; j_call: TRBJ2-7; clone_size: -; v_call: TRBV9; cdr3_nt: TGTGCCAGCAGCGTAGAATCATTTTCCTACGAGCAGTACTTC; cdr3_aa: CASSVESFSYEQYF
d_call: -; j_call: TRBJ2-2; clone_size: -; v_call: TRBV19; cdr3_nt: TGTGCCAGTAAACTCGATAATGCCGGGGAGCTGTTTTTT; cdr3_aa: CASKLDNAGELFF
d_call: TRBD2; j_call: TRBJ2-3; clone_size: -; v_call: TRBV28; cdr3_nt: TGTGCCAGCAGATTAGCGGGGGAGAGCACAGATACGCAGTATTTT; cdr3_aa: CASRLAGESTDTQYF
d_call: -; j_call: TRBJ1-2; clone_size: -; v_call: TRBV9; cdr3_nt: TGTGCCAGCAGCCCATGGACAGTTGCTAACTATGGCTACACCTTC; cdr3_aa: CASSPWTVANYGYTF
d_call: TRBD2; j_call: TRBJ2-5; clone_size: -; v_call: TRBV28; cdr3_nt: TGTGCCAGCAGTTTAGACCTGGGACTACAAGAGACCCAGTACTTC; cdr3_aa: CASSLDLGLQETQYF
d_call: -; j_call: TRBJ1-2; clone_size: few; v_call: TRBV5-1; cdr3_nt: TGCGCCAGCAGCTTGGAGCCGGAAACTGGCTACACCTTC; cdr3_aa: CASSLEPETGYTF
d_call: -; j_call: TRBJ2-3; clone_size: -; v_call: TRBV4-3; cdr3_nt: TGCGCCAGCAGCCCCGGGACACTAAGCACAGATACGCAGTATTTT; cdr3_aa: CASSPGTLSTDTQYF
d_call: TRBD2; j_call: TRBJ2-7; clone_size: once; v_call: TRBV5-1; cdr3_nt: TGCGCCAGCAGCTTGTCCGGGGGGGCCCTATTCACCTACGAGCAGTACTTC; cdr3_aa: CASSLSGGALFTYEQYF
d_call: TRBD2; j_call: TRBJ2-1; clone_size: -; v_call: TRBV4-3; cdr3_nt: TGCGCCAGCAGCCAAGTCGGGAGGCTAGCGGGGCCTTCCGAGCAGTTCTTC; cdr3_aa: CASSQVGRLAGPSEQFF
d_call: -; j_call: TRBJ2-2; clone_size: -; v_call: TRBV2; cdr3_nt: TGTGCCAGCAGTCCCCGGGGGAACACCGGGGAGCTGTTTTTT; cdr3_aa: CASSPRGNTGELFF
d_call: TRBD1; j_call: TRBJ2-5; clone_size: -; v_call: TRBV7-2; cdr3_nt: TGTGCCAGCAGCGGCATAGGGGGCGCTGTTGACTTC; cdr3_aa: CASSGIGGAVDF
d_call: -; j_call: TRBJ1-1; clone_size: -; v_call: TRBV19; cdr3_nt: TGTGCCAGTAGTCCTGGCACACCCATCCTGAACACTGAAGCTTTCTTT; cdr3_aa: CASSPGTPILNTEAFF
d_call: TRBD1; j_call: TRBJ1-2; clone_size: few; v_call: TRBV28; cdr3_nt: TGTGCCAGCAGTTCGGGACAGGGTGGCTACACCTTC; cdr3_aa: CASSSGQGGYTF
d_call: -; j_call: TRBJ1-2; clone_size: -; v_call: TRBV12-3/TRBV12-4; cdr3_nt: TGTGCCAGCAGGAGGACTGGTGGCTATGGCTACACCTTC; cdr3_aa: CASRRTGGYGYTF
d_call: -; j_call: TRBJ1-1; clone_size: -; v_call: TRBV7-8; cdr3_nt: TGTGCCAGCAGCTTTGGGCCGACAGCGAACACTGAAGCTTTCTTT; cdr3_aa: CASSFGPTANTEAFF
d_call: TRBD1; j_call: TRBJ1-2; clone_size: -; v_call: TRBV4-1; cdr3_nt: TGCGCCAGCAGCCAAGGTCCACAGGGGGACTATGGCTACACCTTC; cdr3_aa: CASSQGPQGDYGYTF
d_call: TRBD2; j_call: TRBJ2-2; clone_size: -; v_call: TRBV3-1/TRBV3-2; cdr3_nt: TGTGCCAGCAAGCAAGCGGGGGGGAACACCGGGGAGCTGTTTTTT; cdr3_aa: CASKQAGGNTGELFF
d_call: TRBD1; j_call: TRBJ2-7; clone_size: -; v_call: TRBV7-9; cdr3_nt: TGTGCCAGCAGCTTAGCGCAGGGGGCCACCTACGAGCAGTACTTC; cdr3_aa: CASSLAQGATYEQYF
d_call: -; j_call: TRBJ2-3; clone_size: -; v_call: TRBV10-1; cdr3_nt: TGCGCCAGCAGCGGGGGGCTAGCCGGCGGTACGCAGTATTTT; cdr3_aa: CASSGGLAGGTQYF
d_call: -; j_call: TRBJ2-7; clone_size: -; v_call: TRBV6-2/TRBV6-3; cdr3_nt: TGTGCCAGCAGCCAAAGTATAGAGGAGGAGTACTTC; cdr3_aa: CASSQSIEEEYF
d_call: TRBD1; j_call: TRBJ1-2; clone_size: many; v_call: TRBV6-4; cdr3_nt: TGTGCCAGCAGTGACGGACAGGACACTACGGGGGGCTACACCTTC; cdr3_aa: CASSDGQDTTGGYTF
d_call: -; j_call: TRBJ1-5; clone_size: -; v_call: TRBV12-3/TRBV12-4; cdr3_nt: TGTGCCAGCACTATGGGGAGCAATCAGCCCCAGCATTTT; cdr3_aa: CASTMGSNQPQHF
d_call: -; j_call: TRBJ1-5; clone_size: -; v_call: TRBV28; cdr3_nt: TGTGCCACCCTAAAAAGGGGGGGCGTTAGCAATCAGCCCCAGCATTTT; cdr3_aa: CATLKRGGVSNQPQHF
d_call: TRBD2; j_call: TRBJ2-5; clone_size: -; v_call: TRBV6-5; cdr3_nt: TGTGCCAGCAGTTCCCCTAGCGGTCGGGAGACCCAGTACTTC; cdr3_aa: CASSSPSGRETQYF
d_call: -; j_call: TRBJ2-7; clone_size: -; v_call: TRBV9; cdr3_nt: TGTGCCAGCAGCGTAGAAGGGCGTACCTCCTACGAGCAGTACTTC; cdr3_aa: CASSVEGRTSYEQYF
d_call: TRBD1; j_call: TRBJ2-3; clone_size: once; v_call: TRBV5-1; cdr3_nt: TGCGCCAGTCGGGACAGGCTTTACCCCCACACAGATACGCAGTATTTT; cdr3_aa: CASRDRLYPHTDTQYF
d_call: TRBD1; j_call: TRBJ2-5; clone_size: -; v_call: TRBV30; cdr3_nt: TGTGCCTGGGGCAGGGGGCGAGAGACCCAGTACTTC; cdr3_aa: CAWGRGRETQYF
d_call: -; j_call: TRBJ2-5; clone_size: -; v_call: TRBV3-1/TRBV3-2; cdr3_nt: TGTGCCAGCAGCCCGCGGGTGCGGGAGACCCAGTACTTC; cdr3_aa: CASSPRVRETQYF
d_call: -; j_call: TRBJ2-3; clone_size: once; v_call: TRBV6-2/TRBV6-3; cdr3_nt: TGTGCCAGCAGTTATAGTCGGGGCACAGATACGCAGTATTTT; cdr3_aa: CASSYSRGTDTQYF
d_call: TRBD1; j_call: TRBJ2-7; clone_size: -; v_call: TRBV10-3; cdr3_nt: TGTGCCATCAGTCTCGGGACAGGGGCTATCTACGAGCAGTACTTC; cdr3_aa: CAISLGTGAIYEQYF
d_call: TRBD1; j_call: TRBJ2-2; clone_size: -; v_call: TRBV25-1; cdr3_nt: TGTGCCAGCAGTCCATTGACAGGGGGCACCGGGGAGCTGTTTTTT; cdr3_aa: CASSPLTGGTGELFF
d_call: -; j_call: TRBJ1-2; clone_size: -; v_call: TRBV5-8; cdr3_nt: TGTGCCAGCAGCGAGGGTCGAAACTATGGCTACACCTTC; cdr3_aa: CASSEGRNYGYTF